This section outlines one T cell receptor beta chain sequence together with its context. Only in-frame clones appear in the TCRdb table, and some are missing; sequencing was by immunoSEQ multiplex PCR. The table shows 180,000 or so clones, with about 90% occurring only once. The sample originates from a study of blood T cell repertoires in COVID-19. Germline CDR1 reads MNHNS; CDR2 reads SASEGT. Trimming cost V 2 bases and J 8 bases; bases outside gene matches: 16. The CDR3 has 19 amino acids. This sequence joins TRBV6-1 and TRBJ2-4; 12 nucleotides agree with TRBD2. The sample comprised peripheral blood. The sequence derives from a man aged 35-49 years with active or convalescent COVID-19. The CDR3 DNA sequence: TGTGCCAGCAGTGAATTGAGACTAGCGGGGGTCGTGTTCGGAGACATTCAGTACTTC. Encoded protein: CASSELRLAGVVFGDIQYF.